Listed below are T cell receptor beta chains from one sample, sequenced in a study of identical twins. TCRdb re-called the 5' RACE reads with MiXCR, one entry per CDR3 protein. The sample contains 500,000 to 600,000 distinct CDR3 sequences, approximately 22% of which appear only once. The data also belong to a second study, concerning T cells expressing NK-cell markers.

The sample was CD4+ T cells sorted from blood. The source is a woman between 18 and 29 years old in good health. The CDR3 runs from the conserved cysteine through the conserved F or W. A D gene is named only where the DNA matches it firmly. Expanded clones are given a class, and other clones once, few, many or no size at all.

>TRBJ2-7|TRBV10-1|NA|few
TGCGCCAGCAGTGAGTCTACGGACGGACGCTACGAGCAGTACTTC
CASSESTDGRYEQYF
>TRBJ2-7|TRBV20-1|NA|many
TGCAGTGCTATAAGTCCTGCGTCCTACGAGCAGTACTTC
CSAISPASYEQYF
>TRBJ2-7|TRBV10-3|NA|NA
TGTGCCATCAGTACAGGAGGAAGCTCCTACGAGCAGTACTTC
CAISTGGSSYEQYF
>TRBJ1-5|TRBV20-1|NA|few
TGCAGTGCTAGAAGGGCACAGGGCGGTCAGCCCCAGCATTTT
CSARRAQGGQPQHF
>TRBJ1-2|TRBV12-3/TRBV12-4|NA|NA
TGTGCCAGCAGAGGACGGATAAACTATGGCTACACCTTC
CASRGRINYGYTF
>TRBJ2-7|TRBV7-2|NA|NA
TGTGCCAGCAGCTACGAGTGGGACAACTACGAGCAGTACTTC
CASSYEWDNYEQYF
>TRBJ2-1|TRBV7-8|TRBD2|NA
TGTGCCAGCAGCGCTAGCGGGGGGGGGTACAATGAGCAGTTCTTC
CASSASGGGYNEQFF
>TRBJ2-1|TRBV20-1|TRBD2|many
TGCAGTGCCGGACTAGGTTTGTTTCTTGAGCAGTTCTTC
CSAGLGLFLEQFF
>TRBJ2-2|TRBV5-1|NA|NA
TGCGCCAGCAGCTTTACAGGATACCCGAACACCGGGGAGCTGTTTTTT
CASSFTGYPNTGELFF
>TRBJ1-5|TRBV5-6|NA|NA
TGTGCCAGCAGCCTGCGGATTCATAGCAATCAGCCCCAGCATTTT
CASSLRIHSNQPQHF
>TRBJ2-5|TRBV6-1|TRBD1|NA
TGTGCCAGCATCTTAAGGGGCGACAGGGGAGAAGAGACCCAGTACTTC
CASILRGDRGEETQYF
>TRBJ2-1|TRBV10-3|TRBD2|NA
TGTGCCATCAGGGGACTAGCGAGAGAGAGGTTCTTC
CAIRGLARERFF
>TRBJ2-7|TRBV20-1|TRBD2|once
TGCAGTGCTAGTGGACTAGCGGGACTTTACGAGCAGTACTTC
CSASGLAGLYEQYF
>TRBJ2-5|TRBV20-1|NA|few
TGCAGTGCTACCGGTTGGACCCAGTACTTC
CSATGWTQYF
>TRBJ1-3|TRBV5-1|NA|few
TGCGCCAGCAGTCTCCCCGACCGTGGCTCTGGAAACACCATATATTTT
CASSLPDRGSGNTIYF
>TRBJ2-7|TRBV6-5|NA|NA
TGTGCCAGCAGTTACTCCGGGACAACGAGCTCCTACGAGCAGTACTTC
CASSYSGTTSSYEQYF
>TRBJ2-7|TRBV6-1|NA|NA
TGTGCCAGCACCCTTGGGTGGGGAGACTCCTACGAGCAGTACTTC
CASTLGWGDSYEQYF
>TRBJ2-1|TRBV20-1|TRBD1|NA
TGCAGTGCTAGGAGGACAGGGGAAAGGCGTGAGCAGTTCTTC
CSARRTGERREQFF
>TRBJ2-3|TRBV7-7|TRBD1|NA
TGTGCCAGCAGCCTCCGACAGGGGGCAGATACGCAGTATTTT
CASSLRQGADTQYF
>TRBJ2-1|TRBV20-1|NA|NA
TGCAGTGCCATGGGAGGATCCTGGGGCTATGAGCAGTTCTTC
CSAMGGSWGYEQFF
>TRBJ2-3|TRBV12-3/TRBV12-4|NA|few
TGTGCCAGCAGCCGGACAGCAGATACGCAGTATTTT
CASSRTADTQYF
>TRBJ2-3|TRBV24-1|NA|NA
TGTGCCACCTCCCAGACCGGGACTTCTAGCACAGATACGCAGTATTTT
CATSQTGTSSTDTQYF
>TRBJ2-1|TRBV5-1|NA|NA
TGCGCCAGCAGCTACCTCCGGGACAACGATGAGCAGTTCTTC
CASSYLRDNDEQFF
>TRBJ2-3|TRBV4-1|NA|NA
TGCGCCAGCAGGAGGGTGGGGGCGGGTGGCACAGATACGCAGTATTTT
CASRRVGAGGTDTQYF
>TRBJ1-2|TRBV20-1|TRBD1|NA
TGCAGTGCTAGAGAGATTCCAGGACAGGACTATGGCTACACCTTC
CSAREIPGQDYGYTF
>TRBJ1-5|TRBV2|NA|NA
TGTGCCAGCATAGGGCTAGGCAATCAGCCCCAGCATTTT
CASIGLGNQPQHF
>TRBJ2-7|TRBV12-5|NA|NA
TGTGCTAGTGGTCGAGGACAGACATACGAGCAGTACTTC
CASGRGQTYEQYF
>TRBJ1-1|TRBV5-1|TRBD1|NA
TGCGCCAGCAGCTACGACAGGGGGAACACTGAAGCTTTCTTT
CASSYDRGNTEAFF
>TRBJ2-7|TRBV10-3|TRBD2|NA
TGTGCCAGTTCGGGACTAGCGGGAGGTGACGAGCAGTACTTC
CASSGLAGGDEQYF
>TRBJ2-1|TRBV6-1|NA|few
TGTGCCAGCAGTGATCCGGGCTCCTACAATGAGCAGTTCTTC
CASSDPGSYNEQFF
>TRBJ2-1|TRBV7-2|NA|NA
TGTGCCAGCAGCCCTAGCCCGCTTAGACGGGATGAGCAGTTCTTC
CASSPSPLRRDEQFF
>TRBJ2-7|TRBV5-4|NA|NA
TGTGCCAGCAGCTTCCGGGACGGGGGCTACGAGCAGTACTTC
CASSFRDGGYEQYF
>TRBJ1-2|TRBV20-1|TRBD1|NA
TGCAGTGCTAGGGACCGGGACAGGGGAAACTATGGCTACACCTTC
CSARDRDRGNYGYTF
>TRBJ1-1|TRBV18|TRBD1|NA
TGTGCCAGCTCACCGGACGGGACAGGAGGGACTGAAGCTTTCTTT
CASSPDGTGGTEAFF
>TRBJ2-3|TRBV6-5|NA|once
TGTGCCAGCAGTTACAGGGATAGGTCAGATACGCAGTATTTT
CASSYRDRSDTQYF
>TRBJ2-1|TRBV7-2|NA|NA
TGTGCCAGCAGCTTAGGGGGCGGGATTTCCTCGGGGAATGAGCAGTTCTTC
CASSLGGGISSGNEQFF
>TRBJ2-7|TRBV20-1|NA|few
TGCAGTGCGTACCTAGAGCGGGCCTCCTACGAGCAGTACTTC
CSAYLERASYEQYF
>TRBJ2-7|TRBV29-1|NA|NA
TGCAGCGTCCTGCGGGCACGGAGTGAGCAGTACTTC
CSVLRARSEQYF
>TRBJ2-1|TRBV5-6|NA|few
TGTGCCAGCAGCAAAGTGACGTTAGGGGCGGTGCAGTTCTTC
CASSKVTLGAVQFF
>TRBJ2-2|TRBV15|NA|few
TGTGCCACCAGCAGAGAACCGAACACCGGGGAGCTGTTTTTT
CATSREPNTGELFF
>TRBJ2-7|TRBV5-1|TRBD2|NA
TGCGCCAGCAGCATCACTAGCGGGGGGAGCTCCTACGAGCAGTACTTC
CASSITSGGSSYEQYF
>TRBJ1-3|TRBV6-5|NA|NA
TGTGCCAGCAGTTCCACCTACCTCCGACAGGGAAACACCATATATTTT
CASSSTYLRQGNTIYF
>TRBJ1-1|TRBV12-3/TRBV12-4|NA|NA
TGTGCCAGCAGTTTAGTGGGCGGTTTGAGGAACACTGAAGCTTTCTTT
CASSLVGGLRNTEAFF
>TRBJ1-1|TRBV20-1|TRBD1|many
TGCAGTGCTAAGGGACAGGTGAACACTGAAGCTTTCTTT
CSAKGQVNTEAFF
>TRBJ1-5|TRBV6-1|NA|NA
TGTGCCAGCAGTACACAGGGTTTCGAGCAGCCCCAGCATTTT
CASSTQGFEQPQHF
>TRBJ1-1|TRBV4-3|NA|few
TGCGCCAGCAGCCACGCTGTGGGCCAGGGGGAAGCTTTCTTT
CASSHAVGQGEAFF
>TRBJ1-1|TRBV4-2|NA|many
TGTGCCAGCAGCCAAGTTCGAGCATTGAACACTGAAGCTTTCTTT
CASSQVRALNTEAFF
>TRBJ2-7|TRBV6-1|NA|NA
TGTGCCAGCAAAATAACAGGGAAACGCTCCTACGAGCAGTACTTC
CASKITGKRSYEQYF
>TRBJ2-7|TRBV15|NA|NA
TGTGCCACCAGCAGTATCCGGTACGAGCAGTACTTC
CATSSIRYEQYF
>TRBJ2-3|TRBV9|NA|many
TGTGCCAGCAGCGTATTATCGGAAGCAACAGATACGCAGTATTTT
CASSVLSEATDTQYF
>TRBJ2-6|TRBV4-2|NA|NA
TGTGCCAGCAGCCAAGACCCGGCCTCTGGGGCCAACGTCCTGACTTTC
CASSQDPASGANVLTF
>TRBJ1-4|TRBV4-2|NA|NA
TGTGCCAGCAGCCCTGATACGGGAAAACTGTTTTTT
CASSPDTGKLFF
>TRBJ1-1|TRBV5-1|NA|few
TGCGCCAGCAGCTTGGAGGCAGGGGTGAGTGCTTTCTTT
CASSLEAGVSAFF
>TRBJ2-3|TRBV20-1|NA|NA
TGCAGTGCTAGTCGGGGATCTGGGGGTTTAATAGATACGCAGTATTTT
CSASRGSGGLIDTQYF
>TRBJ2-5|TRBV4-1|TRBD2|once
TGCGCCAGCAGCCTTAATAGCGGGGGGGCCGGGGAGACCCAGTACTTC
CASSLNSGGAGETQYF